This T cell receptor (beta chain) was documented in a study of cytomegalovirus exposure and HLA in healthy donors. The PCR ran on 60 Vbeta and 13 Jbeta primers. Libraries were prepared by immunoSEQ multiplex PCR; TCRdb keeps only in-frame clonotypes and omits some of them. The sample contains about 200,000 clones, around 79% of which appear only once. General study points: Presence/absence analyses treated sequencing depth as roughly uniform across donors. Most TCR sequences proved rare, with some public TCRs found in many donors.

Of note for this clone: No antigen is known for it.

The CDR3 has 15 amino acids. CDR1 SGHAT and CDR2 FQNNGV come from the germline V gene. V was clipped by 5 bases and J by 11 bases; unmatched bases: 16. Those who donated were healthy bone marrow donors. The receptor comes from a male donor in good health and CMV-seropositive. The rearrangement uses TRBV11-2 and TRBJ2-3; 7 bases fit TRBD1. The sample comprised PBMCs. The CDR3 loop reads CASSLLRSPGGRQYF. The CDR3 nucleotides are TGTGCCAGCAGCCTCCTCCGGTCCCCAGGGGGTCGGCAGTATTTT.